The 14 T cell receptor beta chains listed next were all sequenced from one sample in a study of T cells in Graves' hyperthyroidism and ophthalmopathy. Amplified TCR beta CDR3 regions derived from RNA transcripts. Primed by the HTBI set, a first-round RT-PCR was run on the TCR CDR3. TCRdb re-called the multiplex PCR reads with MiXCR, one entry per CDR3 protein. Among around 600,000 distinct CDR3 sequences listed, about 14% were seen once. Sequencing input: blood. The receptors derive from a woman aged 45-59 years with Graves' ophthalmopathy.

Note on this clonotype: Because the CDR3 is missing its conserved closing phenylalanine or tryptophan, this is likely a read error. In DNA, the CDR3 is TGTGCCAGCAGTCCTCCACTAGCACCCTCCTACAATGAGCAGTTCTCC. This translates into CASSPPLAPSYNEQFS. V gene TRBV28 combines with J gene TRBJ2-1, with D possibly matching TRBD2 (6 bases). Germline V CDR1 and CDR2: MDHEN, SYDVKM. This CDR3 comprises 16 residues. Trimming left V 5 bases short and J 0 bases short, with 14 bases between.

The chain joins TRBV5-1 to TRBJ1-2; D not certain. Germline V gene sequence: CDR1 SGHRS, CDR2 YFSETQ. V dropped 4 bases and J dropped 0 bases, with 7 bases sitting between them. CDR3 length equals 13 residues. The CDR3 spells CASSPVSNYGYTF. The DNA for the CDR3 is TGCGCCAGCAGCCCAGTATCTAACTATGGCTACACCTTC.

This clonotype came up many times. The DNA for the CDR3 is TGTGCCAGCAGTCGAGAAATCCGGGACAGGGTTACAGATACGCAGTATTTT. It is translated as CASSREIRDRVTDTQYF. The chain couples TRBV27 to TRBJ2-3; TRBD1 matches 9 bases. With 5 bases clipped from V and 3 bases from J, the junction kept 12 bases outside the gene matches. Germline lookup yields CDR1 MNHEY and CDR2 SMNVEV (reference sequence). The CDR3 runs to 17 residues.

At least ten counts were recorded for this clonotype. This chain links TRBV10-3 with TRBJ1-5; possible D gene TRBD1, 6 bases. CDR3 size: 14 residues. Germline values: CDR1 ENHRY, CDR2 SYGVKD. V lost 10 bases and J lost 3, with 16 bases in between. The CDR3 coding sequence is TGTGCCACGTTCCAGGGGAGCTCCAATCAGCCCCAGCATTTT. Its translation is CATFQGSSNQPQHF.

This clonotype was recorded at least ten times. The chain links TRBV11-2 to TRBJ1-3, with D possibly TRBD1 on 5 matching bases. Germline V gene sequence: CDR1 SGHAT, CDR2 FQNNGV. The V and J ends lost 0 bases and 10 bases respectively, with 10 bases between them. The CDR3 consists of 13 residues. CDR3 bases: TGTGCCAGCAGCTTAGATCGAAGGGGAACCATATATTTT. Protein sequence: CASSLDRRGTIYF.

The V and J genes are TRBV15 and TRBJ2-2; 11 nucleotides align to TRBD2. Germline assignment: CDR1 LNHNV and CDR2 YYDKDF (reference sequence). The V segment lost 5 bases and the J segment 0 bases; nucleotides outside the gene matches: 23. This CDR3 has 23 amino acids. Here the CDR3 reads CATSGRSPRQGDSGRANTGELFF. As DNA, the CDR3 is TGTGCCACCAGCGGAAGATCTCCAAGACAGGGAGATAGCGGGAGGGCGAACACCGGGGAGCTGTTTTTT. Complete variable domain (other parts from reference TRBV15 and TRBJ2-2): DAMVIQNPRYQVTQFGKPVTLSCSQTLNHNVMYWYQQKSSQAPKLLFHYYDKDFNNEADTPDNFQSRRPNTSFCFLDIRSPGLGDTAMYLCATSGRSPRQGDSGRANTGELFFGEGSRLTVL.

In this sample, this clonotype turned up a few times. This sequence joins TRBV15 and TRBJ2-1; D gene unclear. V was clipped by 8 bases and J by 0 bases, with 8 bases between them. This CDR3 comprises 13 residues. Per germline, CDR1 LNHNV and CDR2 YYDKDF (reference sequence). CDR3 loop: CATGKNSYNEQFF. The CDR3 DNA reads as TGTGCCACCGGAAAGAACTCCTACAATGAGCAGTTCTTC.

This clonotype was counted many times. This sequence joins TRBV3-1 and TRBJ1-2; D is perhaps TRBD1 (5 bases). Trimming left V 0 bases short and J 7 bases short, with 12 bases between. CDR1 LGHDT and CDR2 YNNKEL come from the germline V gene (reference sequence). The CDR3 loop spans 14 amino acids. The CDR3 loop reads CASSQDRGSRGYTF. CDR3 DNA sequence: TGTGCCAGCAGCCAAGATAGGGGAAGTCGTGGCTACACCTTC. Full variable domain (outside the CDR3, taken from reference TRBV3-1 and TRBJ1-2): DTAVSQTPKYLVTQMGNDKSIKCEQNLGHDTMYWYKQDSKKFLKIMFSYNNKELIINETVPNRFSPKSPDKAHLNLHINSLELGDSAVYFCASSQDRGSRGYTFGSGTRLTVV.

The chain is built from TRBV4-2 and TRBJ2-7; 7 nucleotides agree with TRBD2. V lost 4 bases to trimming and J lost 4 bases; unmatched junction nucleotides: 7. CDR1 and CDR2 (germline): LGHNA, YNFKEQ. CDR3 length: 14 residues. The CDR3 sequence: CASSRTREQYEQYF. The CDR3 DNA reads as TGTGCCAGCAGCCGGACTAGGGAGCAGTACGAGCAGTACTTC.

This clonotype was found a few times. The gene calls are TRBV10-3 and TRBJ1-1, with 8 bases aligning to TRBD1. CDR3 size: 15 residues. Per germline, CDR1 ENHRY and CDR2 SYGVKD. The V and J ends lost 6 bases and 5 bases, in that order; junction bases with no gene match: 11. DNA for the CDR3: TGTGCCATCAGGGCCTCGGACAGGGCAGGTACTGAAGCTTTCTTT. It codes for CAIRASDRAGTEAFF.

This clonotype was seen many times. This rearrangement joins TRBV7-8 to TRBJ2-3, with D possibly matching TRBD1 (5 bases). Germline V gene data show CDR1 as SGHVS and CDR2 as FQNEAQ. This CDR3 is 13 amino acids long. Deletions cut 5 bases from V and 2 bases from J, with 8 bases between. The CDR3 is CASSTRVTDTQYF. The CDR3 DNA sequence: TGTGCCAGCAGCACCAGGGTCACAGATACGCAGTATTTT.

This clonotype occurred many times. CDR3 in amino acids: CASSRSFVGGTTDTQYF. CDR3 DNA sequence: TGTGCCAGCAGCCGCTCTTTCGTCGGGGGAACCACAGATACGCAGTATTTT. The chain links TRBV28 to TRBJ2-3, with a possible D match to TRBD2 (6 bases). The V gene's germline CDR1 is MDHEN and CDR2 SYDVKM. V shed 6 bases and J shed 2 bases, with 21 bases lying between them. The CDR3 is made up of 17 amino acids.

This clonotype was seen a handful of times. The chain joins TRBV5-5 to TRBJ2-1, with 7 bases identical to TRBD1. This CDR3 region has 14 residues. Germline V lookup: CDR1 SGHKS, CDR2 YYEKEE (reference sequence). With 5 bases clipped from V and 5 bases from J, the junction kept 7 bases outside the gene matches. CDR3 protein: CASSPHRGNNEQFF. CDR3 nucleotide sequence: TGTGCCAGCAGTCCGCACAGGGGCAACAATGAGCAGTTCTTC.

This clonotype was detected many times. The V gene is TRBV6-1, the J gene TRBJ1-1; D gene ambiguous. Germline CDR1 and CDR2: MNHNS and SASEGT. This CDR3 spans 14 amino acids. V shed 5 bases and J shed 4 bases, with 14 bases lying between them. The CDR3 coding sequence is TGTGCCAGCAGTCGCCGGACGGTAGGCACTGAAGCTTTCTTT. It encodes CASSRRTVGTEAFF.